The source of this TCR beta chain is a study of OX40 agonist ivuxolimab in advanced cancers. Trimming shortened V by 0 bases and J by 10 bases, and 9 bases separated the two germline ends. The CDR3 loop spans 12 amino acids. Germline values: CDR1 KGHSH, CDR2 LQKENI. Assay used: immunoSEQ multiplex PCR; TCRdb lists only in-frame clones, some missing. The sample carries just under 75,000 clones, 80% to 95% recorded once. The chain employs TRBV18 and TRBJ1-1; a possible D gene is TRBD1 (5 bases). The sequenced sample was CD4+ or CD8+ T cells sorted from blood, obtained in a trial of the OX40 agonist ivuxolimab. The clonotype originates from an adult with an advanced solid tumor such as melanoma, head and neck, liver or kidney cancer. The CDR3: CASSPPQGLAFF. In DNA, the CDR3 is TGTGCCAGCTCACCACCGCAGGGTTTAGCTTTCTTT.